The 13 T cell receptor beta chains below all came from one sample that was sequenced in a study of human T cells and chemical hapten exposure. MiXCR was run by TCRdb on the RACE reads, yielding one entry per CDR3 protein. The sample holds about 340,000 distinct CDR3 sequences, 5.5% to 8% seen once. The time point denotes: patch test 1, 2 weeks after DPC sensitization. Regarding treatment: therapeutic diphenylcyclopropenone sensitization with weekly scalp DPC. The specimen was whole blood, collected in connection with sensitization to the hapten diphenylcyclopropenone (DPC). The receptor set was obtained from a woman between 18 and 29 years old with alopecia areata. Some clones in this sample may be carry-over from other donors' samples.

The table lists this clonotype with many counts. The chain recombines TRBV10-3 with TRBJ2-1; the D gene could be TRBD1 or TRBD2 (6 bases each). The CDR3 spans 15 residues. Trimming took 4 bases from V and 0 from J, leaving 10 bases between them. Germline V lookup: CDR1 ENHRY, CDR2 SYGVKD. This CDR3 reads CAISGGDNSYNEQFF. The CDR3 DNA is TGTGCCATCAGTGGCGGGGACAACTCCTACAATGAGCAGTTCTTC.

This chain uses TRBV9 with TRBJ2-2; 10 bases are a match to TRBD1. This CDR3 spans 19 amino acids. V gave up 4 bases and J gave up 2 bases; unmatched junction bases: 14. CDR1 and CDR2 (germline): SGDLS, YYNGEE. DNA for the CDR3: TGTGCCAGCAGCCCTTACCCGGGACAGGGGATAGGAAACACCGGGGAGCTGTTTTTT. Encoded protein: CASSPYPGQGIGNTGELFF.

In this sample, this clonotype turned up many times. The chain links TRBV20-1 to TRBJ2-4, with a possible D match to TRBD2 (6 bases). Per the germline V gene, CDR1 is DFQATT and CDR2 is SNEGSKA (reference sequence). Trimming took 1 base from V and 5 from J, leaving 12 bases between them. The CDR3 consists of 14 residues. CDR3 amino acids: CSARGRAGENIQYF. The DNA for the CDR3 is TGCAGTGCTAGAGGGAGGGCCGGAGAAAACATTCAGTACTTC.

The rearrangement uses TRBV23-1 and TRBJ2-5, with D perhaps being TRBD1 or TRBD2 (5 bases each). TRBV23-1 is an open reading frame, and its role is uncertain. The CDR3 runs 15 residues. The V gene lost 8 bases and the J gene lost 0 bases, with 16 bases spanning the gap. The CDR3 nucleotides are TGCGCCAGCCCACGCCCGGGACCGTACCAAGAGACCCAGTACTTC. Amino acid sequence: CASPRPGPYQETQYF.

This clonotype was seen a handful of times. The gene calls are TRBV15 and TRBJ2-1; 11 nucleotides agree with TRBD2. V dropped 0 bases and J dropped 4; count of bases not matched to a gene: 2. Germline V gene sequence: CDR1 LNHNV, CDR2 YYDKDF (reference sequence). This CDR3 is built from 16 residues. CDR3 loop: CATSRDLAGGYNEQFF. CDR3 nucleotide sequence: TGTGCCACCAGCAGAGACCTAGCGGGGGGATACAATGAGCAGTTCTTC.

The chain uses TRBV6-1 and TRBJ1-2, with 7 bases identical to TRBD1. After removal of 1 base from V and 4 bases from J, the junction contained 9 bases not matched to a gene. From germline, CDR1 is MNHNS and CDR2 SASEGT. This CDR3 has 16 amino acids. CDR3 loop: CASSEGQGDGFYGYTF. The CDR3 DNA sequence: TGTGCCAGCAGTGAAGGGCAGGGGGATGGATTCTATGGCTACACCTTC.

The chain recombines TRBV4-3 with TRBJ1-3, with 8 nucleotides matching TRBD1. The J segment lost 4 bases and the V segment lost 0 bases, leaving 2 bases of the junction unmatched. CDR3 length: 15 amino acids. Germline assignment: CDR1 LGHNA and CDR2 YSLEER. The CDR3 DNA is TGCGCCAGCAGCCAAGACAGGACAGGGGGAAACACCATATATTTT. This codes for CASSQDRTGGNTIYF.

Many counts were recorded for this clonotype. The J gene is TRBJ2-7, the V gene TRBV20-1; no firm D call. The germline gives CDR1 DFQATT, CDR2 SNEGSKA (reference sequence). Trimming took 2 bases from V and 5 from J, leaving 16 bases between them. CDR3 size: 14 residues. The CDR3 is CSARWASMTDEQYF. In DNA, the CDR3 is TGCAGTGCTAGATGGGCTAGTATGACCGACGAGCAGTACTTC.

This clonotype has just a few counts. The chain joins TRBV6-2 or TRBV6-3 to TRBJ1-2; D remains ambiguous. CDR1 and CDR2 (germline): MNHEY, SVGEGT. The ends were cut back, 5 bases at V and 0 bases at J, with 10 bases in the middle. CDR3 length: 14 amino acids. Here the CDR3 DNA reads TGTGCCAGCAGTCCGGACGGAACTAACTATGGCTACACCTTC. This encodes CASSPDGTNYGYTF.

This clonotype has at least ten counts. This chain links TRBV5-1 with TRBJ2-2; D is unresolved. CDR3 length equals 14 residues. Trimming left V 5 bases short and J 1 base short, with 9 bases between. The V gene's germline CDR1 is SGHRS and CDR2 YFSETQ. The CDR3 region is CASRLIMNTGELFF. The DNA of the CDR3 is TGCGCCAGCAGGCTGATCATGAACACCGGGGAGCTGTTTTTT.

At least ten counts were recorded for this clonotype. This sequence joins TRBV10-3 and TRBJ2-3; 10 bases are shared with TRBD2. The germline V gene encodes CDR1 ENHRY and CDR2 SYGVKD. This CDR3 spans 14 amino acids. The junction had 9 bases not matched to a gene; V was cut back by 8 bases and J by 7 bases. The DNA for the CDR3 is TGTGCCATCCTGCCTAGCGGGGGCAAGAATACGCAGTATTTT. Protein product: CAILPSGGKNTQYF.

This clonotype was found a few times. The chain recombines TRBV6-1 with TRBJ1-6; TRBD1 might be the D (5 bases). Germline V gives CDR1 MNHNS, CDR2 SASEGT. This CDR3 is 15 amino acids long. Trimming took off 2 bases at V and 7 bases at J, with 12 bases between the two ends. The CDR3: CASSELYRINSPLHF. CDR3 nucleotides: TGTGCCAGCAGTGAACTGTACAGGATCAATTCACCCCTCCACTTT.

This clonotype was detected only a few times. The V gene is TRBV28, the J gene TRBJ2-7, with TRBD1 matching over 7 bases. The CDR3 sequence is 14 residues long. J was trimmed by 3 bases and V by 9 bases; bases with no gene match: 11. Germline V gene data show CDR1 as MDHEN and CDR2 as SYDVKM. The CDR3 DNA reads as TGTGCCAGTACCGGGTTGGACAGGAACTACGAGCAGTACTTC. Its protein is CASTGLDRNYEQYF.